These 10 T cell receptor beta chains were all obtained from the same sample, sequenced in a study of radiotherapy plus CTLA-4 blockade in lung cancer. The method was immunoSEQ multiplex PCR; TCRdb's version includes in-frame clones alone and lacks a portion of them. In the table there are 35,000 to 50,000 clones, roughly two thirds of which are singletons. This sample comprised peripheral blood, obtained from a patient treated with radiotherapy plus ipilimumab. Every receptor here comes from a human donor with non-small cell lung cancer who had a partial response to radiotherapy plus ipilimumab.

The CDR3 nucleotides read TGTGCAAGTCGCTTAGTGGGGACAGGGGGATCTCTTCTTGCGAACACTGAAGCTTTCTTT. It codes for CASRLVGTGGSLLANTEAFF. The chain is built from TRBV12-2 and TRBJ1-1; the table gives TRBD1 as D, unverified against the DNA. TRBV12-2 is recorded as a pseudogene. The CDR3 spans 20 residues.

The V gene is TRBV6-1, the J gene TRBJ1-1, with 8 bases that match TRBD1. Germline V gene lookup returns CDR1 MNHNS and CDR2 SASEGT. Germline trimming cut 6 bases from V and 6 bases from J; bases unmatched to any gene: 0. The CDR3 consists of 11 residues. This CDR3 reads CASRGQAEAFF. The CDR3 nucleotides are TGTGCCAGCAGGGGACAGGCTGAAGCTTTCTTT.

This clone has just one count. V and J are TRBV27 and TRBJ2-6, with D hard to call. Germline V CDR1 and CDR2: MNHEY, SMNVEV (reference sequence). The germline V and J ends were trimmed by 6 bases and 3 bases, with 6 bases remaining between them. The CDR3 has 13 amino acids. CDR3 loop: CASRVVGANVLTF. In nucleotides, the CDR3 is TGTGCCAGCAGGGTAGTTGGGGCCAACGTCCTGACTTTC.

The rearrangement joins TRBV5-4 to TRBJ1-2, with a tentative D call TRBD1 (5 bases). Germline-derived CDR1 and CDR2 are SGHNT and YYREEE (reference sequence). The CDR3 runs to 16 residues. V was trimmed by 0 bases and J by 7 bases, leaving 19 bases between them. DNA of the CDR3: TGTGCCAGCAGCTTGGGGGCTTCCGACAGCCTGGGTGGCTACACCTTC. It translates to CASSLGASDSLGGYTF. Full variable domain (outside the CDR3, taken from reference TRBV5-4 and TRBJ1-2): ETGVTQSPTHLIKTRGQQVTLRCSSQSGHNTVSWYQQALGQGPQFIFQYYREEENGRGNFPPRFSGLQFPNYSSELNVNALELDDSALYLCASSLGASDSLGGYTFGSGTRLTVV.

This sequence joins TRBV19 and TRBJ1-5; tentatively, D is TRBD1 (5 bases). With 1 base removed from V and 0 bases from J, the gap between germline ends came to 16 bases. CDR1 and CDR2 (germline): LNHDA, SQIVND (reference sequence). The CDR3 extends over 18 amino acids. The DNA of the CDR3 is TGTGCCAGTAGTATAGCCTGGGGGAGGGCCTATAGCAATCAGCCCCAGCATTTT. Protein: CASSIAWGRAYSNQPQHF. The variable domain in full, with the rest retrieved from reference TRBV19 and TRBJ1-5, is DGGITQSPKYLFRKEGQNVTLSCEQNLNHDAMYWYRQDPGQGLRLIYYSQIVNDFQKGDIAEGYSVSREKKESFPLTVTSAQKNPTAFYLCASSIAWGRAYSNQPQHFGDGTRLSIL.

CDR3 protein: CASVRDRDTPSHF. The CDR3 DNA reads as TGTGCCAGCGTCCGGGACAGGGATACACCTAGCCACTTT. The V call is TRBV2, the J call TRBJ1-6; 9 nucleotides agree with TRBD1. The CDR3 is 13 residues long. V lost 8 bases, J lost 18 bases, and 14 bases stayed unmatched. Germline values: CDR1 SNHLY, CDR2 FYNNEI. Combining the CDR3 with reference TRBV2 and TRBJ1-6 gives the whole variable domain EPEVTQTPSHQVTQMGQEVILRCVPISNHLYFYWYRQILGQKVEFLVSFYNNEISEKSEIFDDQFSVERPDGSNFTLKIRSTKLEDSAMYFCASVRDRDTPSHFGNGTRLTVT.

The chain joins TRBV5-1 to TRBJ2-3; D is perhaps TRBD1 (6 bases). The germline V and J ends were trimmed by 4 bases and 3 bases, with 12 bases remaining between them. Germline V CDR1 and CDR2: SGHRS, YFSETQ. The CDR3 totals 14 residues. This CDR3 is CASSPTGATDTQYF. DNA of the CDR3: TGCGCCAGCAGCCCGACAGGAGCGACAGATACGCAGTATTTT.

The chain combines TRBV5-1 with TRBJ1-2, with D perhaps TRBD1 (6 bases). The length of the CDR3 is 17 residues. The germline CDR1 and CDR2 sequences are SGHRS and YFSETQ. V was clipped by 0 bases and J by 3 bases, with 18 bases between them. DNA for the CDR3: TGCGCCAGCAGCTTGGGGCCGACAGGCAGGGATGACTATGGCTACACCTTC. Translation gives CASSLGPTGRDDYGYTF.

The chain has TRBV11-2 and TRBJ2-2; 16 bases are a match to TRBD2. The junction had 8 bases not matched to a gene; V was cut back by 6 bases and J by 10 bases. The germline gives CDR1 SGHAT, CDR2 FQNNGV. CDR3 length: 16 residues. The CDR3: CASSPGTSGGGVELFF. The CDR3 DNA follows: TGTGCCAGCAGTCCCGGGACTAGCGGGGGGGGTGTGGAGCTGTTTTTT.

This clone was detected only once. V and J are TRBV30 and TRBJ2-2; D is uncertain. From germline, CDR1 is GTSNPN and CDR2 SVGIG (reference sequence). There are 11 residues in the CDR3. V was cut by 7 bases and J by 5 bases, with 8 bases left in between. The CDR3 coding sequence is TGTGCCTTTACCAGGACCGGGGAGCTGTTTTTT. As protein: CAFTRTGELFF.